The clone carrying this T cell receptor beta chain occurred many times. Its target is not known. This record comes from a study of read filtering for tumor transcriptome and immune sequencing. In the study overall: TCR-mapped reads were about 3.5 to 10.27 million with IR-seq versus roughly 75 to 1,400 with RNA-seq.

This CDR3 has 15 amino acids. V lost 6 bases to trimming and J lost 3 bases, with 15 bases between them. From 300 to 400 ng of RNA, a library with molecular barcoded alpha/delta and beta/gamma adaptors was made. TCRdb re-analysed the reads in MiXCR, keeping a single row per CDR3 protein. The table lists roughly 82,000 distinct CDR3 sequences, about 12% of them singletons, with around 14% in the top ten. Whole-study findings and limits: This fraction held mixed bone marrow immune cells after CD138-negative sorting.

The sequenced sample consisted of a population of CD138-negative cells sorted from bone marrow. V gene TRBV12-3 or TRBV12-4 combines with J gene TRBJ1-5; tentatively, D is TRBD1 (5 bases). The receptor was derived from a donor aged 40 or over with multiple myeloma. The CDR3 loop reads CASSTGRGDNQPQHF. The CDR3 bases are TGTGCCAGCAGCACGGGACGGGGAGACAATCAGCCCCAGCATTTT.